These T cell receptor beta chains were read from a single sample in a study of cytomegalovirus exposure and HLA in healthy donors. Data came from immunoSEQ multiplex PCR; TCRdb stores just in-frame clones and leaves some out. In all, the sample yields about 38,000 clones. Sequenced sample: PBMCs. These receptors all stem from a man aged 40-50 years in good health and CMV-seropositive. The CDR3 runs from the conserved cysteine through the conserved F or W. A D gene is named only where the DNA matches it firmly.

>.|TRBV9
CASSTEPQTAKNIQYF
>.|TRBV6-5
CASRQQGANEKLFF
>TRBD2|TRBV5-1
CASSLSGTSGNGEQFF
>.|TRBV6-5
CASSYGGGGTEAFF
>.|TRBV5-4
CASSLESSTGELFF
>.|TRBV7-2
CASSLTVGYTF
>TRBD1|TRBV18
CASSRGTGGYNEQFF
>TRBD1|TRBV19
CASKTGVRSEAFF
>.|TRBV25-1
CASSGHSNTEAFF
>TRBD2|TRBV7-2
CASSFEGLADGDEQFF
>TRBD1|TRBV29-1
CSVEGTGSGNTIYF
>.|TRBV5-1
CASSPPGHPSEQYF
>.|TRBV11-2
CASSLDPKQETQYF
>.|TRBV19
CATKPGQGDEKLFF
>TRBD2|TRBV19
CASSTGGSGREQYF
>TRBD2|TRBV9
CASSAGLAGVEQYF
>.|TRBV13
CASSLGAGYWGNTIYF
>TRBD2|TRBV2
CASKREGHYEQYF
>.|TRBV5-6
CASSFYAGRNSPLHF
>.|TRBV28
CASSLLPGRYGYTF
>.|TRBV7-9
CASSFQWAAEEAFF
>.|TRBV4-1
CASSQAQTVTDGYTF
>.|TRBV15
CATSGPRTLQETQYF
>TRBD2|TRBV6-1
CASSEGTSGRVHEQYF
>.|TRBV21-1
CASSKSGVAGGSRGAVF
>.|TRBV5-1
CASTPPGSKYEQYF
>.|TRBV18
CASSTRGRSNQPQHF
>.|TRBV29-1
CSVVGGGIGQPQHF